This TCR beta chain was retrieved from a study of T cell changes during pregnancy in multiple sclerosis. This CDR3 has 14 amino acids. Losses at the gene ends were 7 bases for V and 5 bases for J; bases not matched to a gene: 8. The germline gives CDR1 MDHEN, CDR2 SYDVKM. Here immunoSEQ multiplex PCR was the method, and the copy in TCRdb shows in-frame clones only, minus some. This sample has 79,000 or so clones, with more than 85% found just once. This clone was found once. This receptor was taken from a female donor in good health, enrolled as a control in a pregnancy study. This specimen consisted of peripheral blood, obtained in the first trimester of pregnancy. V and J are TRBV28 and TRBJ1-1; TRBD1 agrees at 9 bases. CDR3 sequence: CASNPYDRGTEAFF. In DNA form, the CDR3 reads TGTGCCAGCAACCCATACGACAGGGGGACTGAAGCTTTCTTT.